One and the same sample provided the 2 T cell receptor beta chains below, sequenced in a study of blood T cell repertoires in COVID-19. Sequenced by immunoSEQ multiplex PCR; TCRdb stores in-frame clones only, minus some. The data contain over 150,000 clones, roughly nine tenths of them seen just once; the ten biggest clones take up 2% to 2.5%. The source material was PBMCs or T cells enriched from blood (not recorded which). These receptors were collected from a woman aged 30 to 39 who had recovered from COVID-19.

The chain uses TRBV4-3 and TRBJ1-2; 9 bases match TRBD1. Trimming at V came to 0 bases and at J to 6 bases, leaving 11 bases not matched to a gene. The CDR3 totals 17 residues. Per the germline V gene, CDR1 is LGHNA and CDR2 is YSLEER. The CDR3 DNA follows: TGCGCCAGCAGCCAAGATCTATTTCCGGGGACAGGGAATGGCTACACCTTC. Residues: CASSQDLFPGTGNGYTF.

The chain links TRBV30 to TRBJ2-7; D is uncertain. This CDR3 contains 14 residues. Trimming stripped 1 base from V and 7 bases from J, with 17 bases between. CDR1 is GTSNPN and CDR2 is SVGIG in the germline V gene (reference sequence). CDR3 in DNA: TGTGCCTGGAGTGCGGGTACCCCCCTGCCGGAGCAGTACTTC. This codes for CAWSAGTPLPEQYF.